The T cell receptor beta chain described here comes from a study of cytomegalovirus exposure and HLA in healthy donors. For the study at large: Around 77% of approximately 400 genotyped donors fell in the Caucasian-associated ancestry cluster.

About this clone itself: The target antigen is unknown.

Amplification used 60 Vbeta primers and 13 Jbeta primers. The data were produced by immunoSEQ multiplex PCR, yet TCRdb's version contains in-frame clones alone and is incomplete. The sample yields 200,000 or so clones, about 90% seen once. Findings and caveats of the study: In a later analysis, productive TCRs from donors in an Asian-associated ancestry cluster reportedly carried fewer N-insertions than the cohort mean. Reportedly, HLA-A and HLA-B alleles of most subjects were accurately predicted from TCR beta.

V was clipped by 6 bases and J by 4 bases; unmatched bases: 6. This CDR3 region has 14 residues. Germline CDR1 is SGHVS and CDR2 is FQNEAQ. Sequencing used PBMCs. This clonotype was sampled from a girl in the first two years of life in good health and CMV-seronegative. This chain links TRBV7-8 with TRBJ2-7, with 10 bases matching TRBD1. CDR3 nucleotides: TGTGCCAGCAGGCGAGGACAGGGGGGATACGAGCAGTACTTC. It is translated as CASRRGQGGYEQYF.